This T cell receptor beta chain is drawn from a study of T cell changes during pregnancy in multiple sclerosis. The method was immunoSEQ multiplex PCR; TCRdb's version includes in-frame clones alone and lacks a portion of them. The data contain some 70,000 clones, 85% to 95% of them singletons. CDR1 MGHDK and CDR2 SYGVNS come from the germline V gene. V lost 5 bases to trimming and J lost 5 bases; unmatched junction nucleotides: 10. The CDR3 has 15 amino acids. J is TRBJ1-1 and V is TRBV25-1; TRBD1 matches at 8 bases. The TCR was taken from a female donor in good health, enrolled as a control in a pregnancy study. This specimen consisted of CD8+ T cells from peripheral blood mononuclear cells, obtained in the third trimester of pregnancy. The CDR3 reads CASSNRQGKGTEAFF. The CDR3 DNA reads as TGTGCCAGCAGTAACCGACAGGGGAAGGGTACTGAAGCTTTCTTT.